This T cell receptor beta chain was observed in a study of cytomegalovirus exposure and HLA in healthy donors. Study conclusions and caveats: Cytomegalovirus-associated status was assigned to about 170 TCR beta chains.

This clone was seen only a few times. Its antigen remains unidentified. The protocol was immunoSEQ multiplex PCR, while the TCRdb copy is restricted to in-frame clones and leaves out a portion. This sample has 150,000 to 200,000 clones, with 65% to 90% found just once. The V gene lost 5 bases and the J gene lost 8 bases, with 24 bases spanning the gap. The germline CDR1 and CDR2 sequences are SEHNR and FQNEAQ (reference sequence). CDR3 length equals 17 residues. Sequences were obtained from PBMCs. J is TRBJ1-4 and V is TRBV7-9; TRBD1 might be the D (5 bases). The clonotype originates from a woman aged 18-29 years in good health and CMV-seronegative. As DNA, the CDR3 is TGTGCCAGCAGCGCGCCTTGGGGACTAGTCGGGGAAGAAAAACTGTTTTTT. This codes for CASSAPWGLVGEEKLFF. The full variable domain, with the rest looked up from reference TRBV7-9 and TRBJ1-4, is DTGVSQNPRHKITKRGQNVTFRCDPISEHNRLYWYRQTLGQGPEFLTYFQNEAQLEKSRLLSDRFSAERPKGSFSTLEIQRTEQGDSAMYLCASSAPWGLVGEEKLFFGSGTQLSVL.